This is a list of T cell receptor beta chains from one sample in a study of CD8+ T cells in alopecia areata. Assay used: immunoSEQ multiplex PCR; TCRdb lists only in-frame clones, some missing. The sample includes 35,000 to 45,000 clones, roughly 90% of them seen just once. The specimen comprised CD8+ T cells sorted from blood, sampled at week 24, from a patient treated with tofacitinib. The receptor set was obtained from a human donor with alopecia areata. Each CDR3 is given with its conserved first and last residue. The D gene is left open where the match is weak. A row's size may be missing; if present it is once, few, many or a size class.

J gene	clone size	V gene	D gene	CDR3 protein	CDR3 DNA
TRBJ2-7	NA	TRBV9	NA	CASSPSGISYEQYF	TGTGCCAGTTCACCTTCCGGGATTTCCTACGAGCAGTACTTC
TRBJ2-1	NA	TRBV7-2	NA	CASSPRSSASYNEQFF	TGTGCCAGCAGCCCCCGCTCTAGCGCCAGTTACAATGAGCAGTTCTTC
TRBJ1-6	NA	TRBV25-1	NA	CASSDWGYGSPLHF	TGTGCCAGCAGTGACTGGGGGTACGGTTCACCCCTCCACTTT
TRBJ2-3	NA	TRBV27	NA	CASSNRDLTDTQYF	TGTGCCAGCAGCAACAGGGACCTCACAGATACGCAGTATTTT
TRBJ2-7	once	TRBV30	NA	CALRGDTYEQYF	TGTGCCTTAAGGGGGGACACCTACGAGCAGTACTTC
TRBJ2-7	NA	TRBV7-9	TRBD1	CASSLGQGIFYEQYF	TGTGCCAGCAGTCTGGGACAGGGTATATTCTACGAGCAGTACTTC
TRBJ2-5	NA	TRBV6-6	NA	CASSYLLRETQYF	TGTGCCAGCAGTTACCTCCTCCGAGAGACCCAGTACTTC
TRBJ1-1	NA	TRBV11-3	NA	CASSQGGLDTEAFF	TGTGCCAGCAGCCAAGGTGGGTTGGACACTGAAGCTTTCTTT
TRBJ2-7	NA	TRBV6-5	TRBD1	CASSRQGALDEQYF	TGTGCCAGCAGTCGACAGGGGGCCCTGGATGAGCAGTACTTC
TRBJ2-1	NA	TRBV19	NA	CASSGSSPGNEQFF	TGTGCCAGTAGTGGGTCTTCCCCTGGCAATGAGCAGTTCTTC
TRBJ2-1	NA	TRBV27	TRBD2	CASSYRLAYYNEQFF	TGTGCCAGCAGTTACCGACTAGCGTACTACAATGAGCAGTTCTTC
TRBJ2-3	NA	TRBV4-2	TRBD2	CASSQEQAGAKDTQYF	TGTGCCAGCAGCCAAGAACAAGCGGGGGCCAAGGATACGCAGTATTTT
TRBJ2-1	NA	TRBV7-2	TRBD2	CASSLGLGIERFF	TGTGCCAGCAGCTTGGGACTAGGAATTGAGCGGTTCTTC
TRBJ2-3	NA	TRBV27	TRBD2	CASSSILAGGPSTDTQYF	TGTGCCAGCAGTTCGATCCTAGCGGGGGGGCCTAGCACAGATACGCAGTATTTT
TRBJ2-1	NA	TRBV27	NA	CASSSSAGLRDEQFF	TGTGCCAGCAGTAGCTCGGCAGGCCTTAGGGATGAGCAGTTCTTC
TRBJ2-1	NA	TRBV27	TRBD2	CASSGESLAGGLFF	TGTGCCAGCAGTGGGGAAAGCTTAGCGGGGGGGCTTTTCTTC
TRBJ2-3	once	TRBV5-1	NA	CASSSSVGTDTQYF	TGCGCCAGCAGTAGTAGCGTAGGGACAGATACGCAGTATTTT
TRBJ2-5	NA	TRBV7-2	NA	CASSPVDETQYF	TGTGCCAGCAGCCCCGTGGACGAGACCCAGTACTTC
TRBJ2-7	NA	TRBV28	TRBD2	CASSLLAGGREQYF	TGTGCCAGCAGTTTGTTAGCGGGGGGGCGCGAGCAGTACTTC
TRBJ2-7	NA	TRBV30	NA	CAWSVRQPGEQYF	TGTGCCTGGAGTGTAAGGCAGCCTGGGGAGCAGTACTTC
TRBJ2-3	NA	TRBV4-1	NA	CASSSVLGTLDTDTQYF	TGCGCCAGCAGCTCGGTCCTCGGGACACTTGACACAGATACGCAGTATTTT
TRBJ2-6	once	TRBV7-9	NA	CASISPPSGANVLTF	TGTGCCAGCATCTCCCCGCCCTCTGGGGCCAACGTCCTGACTTTC
TRBJ2-1	once	TRBV19	NA	CASSPGHADEQFF	TGTGCCAGTAGCCCTGGGCATGCCGATGAGCAGTTCTTC
TRBJ2-2	once	TRBV28	NA	CASSPVGGNTGELFF	TGTGCCAGCAGTCCCGTTGGGGGGAACACCGGGGAGCTGTTTTTT
TRBJ2-7	NA	TRBV27	TRBD2	CASSSGLAGVYEQYF	TGTGCCAGCAGTTCGGGACTAGCGGGGGTCTACGAGCAGTACTTC
TRBJ2-1	NA	TRBV4-1	TRBD1	CASSQTRQGNEQFF	TGCGCCAGCAGCCAAACCCGACAGGGGAATGAGCAGTTCTTC
TRBJ2-1	NA	TRBV11-2	NA	CASSPLNEQFF	TGTGCCAGCAGCCCCTTAAATGAGCAGTTCTTC
TRBJ2-7	NA	TRBV6-1	NA	CASRSHDRSSYEQYF	TGTGCCAGCCGATCCCATGACAGGAGCTCCTACGAGCAGTACTTC
TRBJ2-3	NA	TRBV7-2	NA	CASSPPPGGSTDTQYF	TGTGCCAGCAGCCCACCGCCCGGGGGTAGCACAGATACGCAGTATTTT
TRBJ2-5	NA	TRBV29-1	TRBD2	CSSRPSGVGETQYF	TGCAGCTCCAGACCTAGCGGGGTGGGGGAGACCCAGTACTTC
TRBJ2-5	NA	TRBV27	TRBD2	CASSLWQTSGGQETQYF	TGTGCCAGCAGTTTATGGCAGACTAGCGGGGGGCAAGAGACCCAGTACTTC
TRBJ2-7	few	TRBV4-1	TRBD1	CASSQERTGVLYEQYF	TGCGCCAGCAGCCAAGAACGGACAGGGGTATTGTACGAGCAGTACTTC
TRBJ2-1	NA	TRBV7-9	NA	CASSFGLAHNEQFF	TGTGCCAGCAGCTTCGGGTTAGCCCACAATGAGCAGTTCTTC
TRBJ2-7	NA	TRBV27	TRBD1	CASSLSGQGRDEQYF	TGTGCCAGCAGTTTATCGGGACAGGGAAGGGACGAGCAGTACTTC